This T cell receptor beta chain was recovered during a study of CDR3 diversity in severe acne. This clonotype was found many times. One entry per CDR3 protein, called by TCRdb with MiXCR from the PCR reads. Among 85,000 to 120,000 distinct CDR3 sequences listed, roughly half were seen once. Trimming shortened V by 8 bases and J by 8 bases, and 14 bases separated the two germline ends. The CDR3 sequence is 12 residues long. Germline V CDR1 and CDR2: ENHRY, SYGVKD. This clonotype was obtained from a male donor with acne. The gene calls are TRBV10-3 and TRBJ2-3, with D possibly called TRBD1 or TRBD2 (5 bases each). The sequencing input was blood. The CDR3: CAIAGPGRTQYF. In DNA form, the CDR3 reads TGTGCCATCGCAGGACCGGGACGTACGCAGTATTTT.